These T cell receptor beta chains were read from a single sample in a study of shared clonotypes between healthy human individuals. Using immunoSEQ multiplex PCR, the repertoire was profiled, and TCRdb retains in-frame clones only, with some absent. The sample lists hundreds of thousands of clones; 60% to 75% were seen once. Specimen: memory CD4+ T cells sorted from blood. Receptors were obtained from a woman younger than 45 in good health. CDR3s include the opening cysteine and the closing phenylalanine or tryptophan. D genes are given only for firm matches. Not all rows give a size; the values are once, few, many and, for expanded clones, a class.

>-|13|TRBV6-6|-|TRBJ1-4
CASISPQGEKLFF
TGTGCCAGCATCAGCCCCCAAGGGGAAAAACTGTTTTTT
>-|15|TRBV19|-|TRBJ2-1
CATGVARSSYNEQFF
TGTGCCACCGGGGTAGCCCGAAGCTCCTACAATGAGCAGTTCTTC
>-|15|TRBV28|-|TRBJ2-5
CASSIGRLTQETQYF
TGTGCCAGCAGTATCGGGCGCTTAACTCAAGAGACCCAGTACTTC
>-|20|TRBV18|TRBD2|TRBJ2-2
CASSPPRQGLAMGYTGELFF
TGTGCCAGCTCACCACCCAGACAGGGACTAGCGATGGGGTACACCGGGGAGCTGTTTTTT
>-|14|TRBV2|TRBD1|TRBJ1-4
CASRGDRRNEKLFF
TGTGCCAGCAGGGGGGACAGGAGAAATGAAAAACTGTTTTTT
>many|17|TRBV27|TRBD1|TRBJ2-7
CASSLNPSTGEAYEQYF
TGTGCCAGCAGTTTAAACCCCTCGACAGGGGAAGCCTACGAGCAGTACTTC
>-|16|TRBV7-2|TRBD2|TRBJ2-2
CASSLAVTSKTGELFF
TGTGCCAGCAGCTTAGCGGTGACTAGCAAGACCGGGGAGCTGTTTTTT
>-|15|TRBV30|-|TRBJ1-5
CAWSLAGISNQPQHF
TGTGCCTGGAGTCTGGCAGGGATTAGCAATCAGCCCCAGCATTTT
>-|11|TRBV7-7|-|TRBJ2-5
CASSAGQTQYF
TGTGCCAGCAGCGCAGGGCAGACCCAGTACTTC
>-|17|TRBV4-1|TRBD1|TRBJ2-7
CASSPYVGTGVVYEQYF
TGCGCCAGCAGCCCGTATGTCGGGACAGGGGTTGTGTACGAGCAGTACTTC
>-|16|TRBV11-2|-|TRBJ2-3
CASSLWGPAKTDTQYF
TGTGCCAGCAGCTTATGGGGACCCGCTAAGACAGATACGCAGTATTTT
>few|16|TRBV19|-|TRBJ2-7
CASSIGAGKPPYEQYF
TGTGCCAGTAGTATAGGGGCAGGGAAGCCTCCCTACGAGCAGTACTTC
>-|15|TRBV27|TRBD1|TRBJ2-2
CASKWVQGVTGELFF
TGTGCCAGCAAATGGGTCCAGGGGGTCACCGGGGAGCTGTTTTTT
>-|14|TRBV2|-|TRBJ2-1
CASTFSSSEDEQFF
TGTGCCAGCACGTTTTCATCCTCCGAGGATGAGCAGTTCTTC
>-|14|TRBV6-1|TRBD1|TRBJ1-4
CASSERTGDEKLFF
TGTGCCAGCAGTGAAAGGACAGGGGATGAAAAACTGTTTTTT
>once|13|TRBV4-1|-|TRBJ2-7
CASSPRLGYEQYF
TGCGCCAGCAGCCCCCGACTGGGCTACGAGCAGTACTTC
>-|17|TRBV29-1|TRBD1|TRBJ1-1
CSVTLTGGGGMNTEAFF
TGCAGCGTAACTCTTACAGGGGGAGGAGGGATGAACACTGAAGCTTTCTTT
>-|16|TRBV11-3|-|TRBJ2-7
CASSPERIGITYEQYF
TGTGCCAGCAGCCCCGAAAGAATCGGGATTACCTACGAGCAGTACTTC
>-|10|TRBV30|-|TRBJ1-2
CAWSGGRTTF
TGTGCCTGGAGTGGGGGACGGACCACCTTC
>few|14|TRBV6-5|TRBD2|TRBJ2-7
CASSYTGTKYEQYF
TGTGCCAGCAGTTACACCGGGACTAAATACGAGCAGTACTTC
>few|17|TRBV27|-|TRBJ2-7
CASSLSQGQPSSYEQYF
TGTGCCAGCAGTTTATCTCAAGGGCAGCCTAGCTCCTACGAGCAGTACTTC
>few|11|TRBV19|-|TRBJ2-7
CASSAGVEQYF
TGTGCCAGTAGTGCCGGGGTCGAGCAGTACTTC
>-|15|TRBV7-3|TRBD1|TRBJ1-1
CASSAAQGADTEAFF
TGTGCCAGCAGCGCCGCACAGGGGGCGGACACTGAAGCTTTCTTT
>few|15|TRBV11-2|TRBD1|TRBJ1-1
CASSLGGTGDTEAFF
TGTGCCAGCAGCTTAGGAGGGACAGGGGACACTGAAGCTTTCTTT